The source of this TCR beta chain is a study of response to subunit inactivated influenza vaccine. TCRdb re-analysed the RT-PCR reads in MiXCR, keeping a single row per CDR3 protein. In the table there are about 570,000 distinct CDR3 sequences, around 11% of which are singletons. This clonotype was seen a handful of times. From germline, CDR1 is DFQATT and CDR2 SNEGSKA (reference sequence). Unmatched junction bases numbered 5, after V lost 2 bases and J lost 3 bases. This CDR3 has 14 amino acids. This same sample was also taken into another study, of T cells expressing NK-cell markers. As reported in that work: TCR beta libraries carry UMIs added by 5'RACE template switching. Sorted CD3+CD56-NKG2C+, CD3+CD56+NKG2C+ and CD3+CD56+NKG2C- T cells supplied the TCR beta repertoires. Seropositivity for HCMV was found in seven of the eight sequenced donors, with one seronegative.

This receptor was taken from a middle-aged man who received an inactivated influenza vaccine. Source: PBMCs from blood, taken on the day of vaccination. The chain uses TRBV20-1 and TRBJ2-7, with 9 positions matching TRBD2. The CDR3 nucleotides read TGCAGTGCTAGAAGGCGGGAGGGGTACTACGAGCAGTACTTC. This encodes CSARRREGYYEQYF.